Listed below are T cell receptor beta chains from one sample, sequenced in a study of blood T cells in healthy people across ages. TCRdb itself ran the 5' RACE reads through MiXCR, one entry per CDR3 protein. The sample yields roughly 700,000 distinct CDR3 sequences, over 45% seen once. Sample: blood. The receptors come from a woman aged 55-70 years in good health. The CDR3 runs from the conserved cysteine through the conserved F or W. D genes are given only for firm matches.

>NA|TRBJ1-6|TRBV20-1
CSARRGERASPLHF
>NA|TRBJ1-2|TRBV10-3
CAISGSRDYGYTF
>NA|TRBJ1-2|TRBV4-3
CASSQTQGNYGYTF
>NA|TRBJ2-1|TRBV4-1
CASSQDRTHEPREQFF
>TRBD1|TRBJ1-6|TRBV7-7
CASGQGAHSPLHF
>NA|TRBJ2-1|TRBV7-8
CASSRGTGDLRQHEQFF
>NA|TRBJ2-5|TRBV4-2
CASSPYRDQETQYF
>NA|TRBJ2-3|TRBV11-2
CASRAIRVNTDTQYF
>NA|TRBJ1-5|TRBV4-3
CASSQNYGDGNQPQHF
>TRBD1|TRBJ2-6|TRBV20-1
CSASPTGGGTSGANVLTF
>NA|TRBJ2-4|TRBV7-2
CASSPTRLAPLAKNIQYF
>NA|TRBJ1-6|TRBV5-1
CASCVGAPNSPLHF
>TRBD2|TRBJ2-1|TRBV10-3
CAISGREGGEQFF
>TRBD2|TRBJ2-7|TRBV20-1
CSARDTGLGYEQYF
>NA|TRBJ2-5|TRBV20-1
CSANRLTGNPETQYF
>NA|TRBJ2-3|TRBV9
CASSVAADTQYF
>NA|NA|TRBV6-2/TRBV6-3
CASSPQSDWTYEQYF
>NA|TRBJ2-7|TRBV5-1
CASSDGGGSYEQYF
>NA|TRBJ1-1|TRBV20-1
CSASSAGVGERRAFF
>NA|NA|TRBV7-9
CASSVEGRENIQYF
>TRBD1|TRBJ2-7|TRBV28
CASSALTGDEQYF
>NA|TRBJ1-2|TRBV10-3
CAISEDIFSYGYTF
>NA|TRBJ1-6|TRBV7-8
CASSKDSYNSPPHF
>TRBD1|TRBJ2-4|TRBV29-1
CGYRDRTKNIQYF
>TRBD2|TRBJ2-1|TRBV4-3
CASSQDKGPGTSGVDNEQFF
>NA|TRBJ2-7|TRBV2
CASRARAPYEQYF
>NA|TRBJ1-2|TRBV20-1
CSASLGTAFGYTF
>TRBD1|TRBJ2-7|TRBV5-1
CASSLDTGGTYEQYF
>TRBD2|TRBJ2-7|TRBV27
CATDLAGTKPYEQYF
>NA|TRBJ2-1|TRBV7-2
CASSPTTGIYEQFF
>NA|TRBJ1-1|TRBV25-1
CATVGQPNTEAFF
>NA|TRBJ1-1|TRBV12-3/TRBV12-4
CASRLGILNTEAFF
>NA|TRBJ2-1|TRBV10-3
CAIGVANEQFF
>NA|TRBJ2-6|TRBV21-1
CASSISIGLDRDSGANVLTF
>TRBD2|TRBJ2-5|TRBV20-1
CSARSGRGRWETQYF
>TRBD2|TRBJ2-3|TRBV20-1
CSARGGAGSADTQYF
>NA|TRBJ2-3|TRBV20-1
CSARRTATSTDTQYF
>NA|TRBJ1-2|TRBV29-1
CSVASGRGYTF
>TRBD2|TRBJ2-3|TRBV24-1
CATSVAGGPDTQYF
>NA|TRBJ2-7|TRBV20-1
CSAPFLGRSSYEQYF
>NA|TRBJ2-3|TRBV7-8
CASSLSLGISDTQYF
>NA|TRBJ2-5|TRBV24-1
CATSHRGTRETQYF
>NA|TRBJ2-7|TRBV6-2/TRBV6-3
CASSYSRWGFYEQYF
>NA|TRBJ1-4|TRBV7-8
CASSWERVSTNEKLFF
>NA|TRBJ2-4|TRBV29-1
CSVVGAGQLSNIQYF
>NA|TRBJ1-2|TRBV7-6
CASSLGVLADGLYGYTF
>NA|TRBJ2-1|TRBV20-1
CSAWGSGAGGAYNEQFF
>TRBD2|TRBJ2-1|TRBV15
CATNRGGSPYNEQFF
>NA|TRBJ2-1|TRBV29-1
CSVKPTTYNEQFF
>NA|TRBJ1-2|TRBV15
CATSRVRGNYGYTF
>NA|TRBJ1-5|TRBV6-1
CASSEGQLTSNQPQHF
>NA|TRBJ2-1|TRBV3-1
CASTLQAIGEQFF
>TRBD1|TRBJ2-1|TRBV29-1
CSGTGQSSYNEQFF
>NA|TRBJ2-7|TRBV10-3
CAIRRGQPNTYEQYF
>NA|TRBJ1-5|TRBV20-1
CSARPFGAARSPQHF